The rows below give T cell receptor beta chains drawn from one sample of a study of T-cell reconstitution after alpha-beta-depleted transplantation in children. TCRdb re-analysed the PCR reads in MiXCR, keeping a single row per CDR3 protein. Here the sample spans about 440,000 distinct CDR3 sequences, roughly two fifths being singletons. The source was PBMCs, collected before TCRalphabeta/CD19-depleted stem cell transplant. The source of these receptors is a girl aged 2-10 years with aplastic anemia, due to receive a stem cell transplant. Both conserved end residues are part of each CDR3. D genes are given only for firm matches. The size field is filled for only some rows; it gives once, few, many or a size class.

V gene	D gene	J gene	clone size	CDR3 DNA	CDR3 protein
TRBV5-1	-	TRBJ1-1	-	TGCGCCAGCAGCTGGCGGGGCGAGGGCACTGAAGCTTTCTTT	CASSWRGEGTEAFF
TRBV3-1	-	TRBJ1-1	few	TGTGCCAGCAGCCAAGTTGGCGGGGGGCGGGCGCCTGAAGCTTTCTTT	CASSQVGGGRAPEAFF
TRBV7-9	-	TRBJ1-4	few	TGTGCCAGCAGCCCAGCGGACCTCTTTAATGAAAAACTGTTTTTT	CASSPADLFNEKLFF
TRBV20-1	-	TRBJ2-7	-	TGCAGCCCGAATAGGGACTCTCCCGGCGAGCAGTACTTC	CSPNRDSPGEQYF
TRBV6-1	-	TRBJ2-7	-	TGTGCCAGCCTATCATCATATGCGGGCGACGAGCAGTACTTC	CASLSSYAGDEQYF
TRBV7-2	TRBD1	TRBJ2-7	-	TGTGCCAGCAGCTCACAGGGGGCGGGCTACGAGCAGTACTTC	CASSSQGAGYEQYF
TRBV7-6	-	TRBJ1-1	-	TGTGCCAGCAGCCCTAACCCGGGCACTGAAGCTTTCTTT	CASSPNPGTEAFF
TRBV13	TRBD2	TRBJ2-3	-	TGTGCCAGCAGCCACAATCTAGCGGGAGGGCCTCGTGGAGATACGCAGTATTTT	CASSHNLAGGPRGDTQYF
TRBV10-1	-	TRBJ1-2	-	TGCGCCAGCAGCCCACACCCGGGTGGCTACACCTTC	CASSPHPGGYTF
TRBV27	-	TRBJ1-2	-	TGTGCCAGCAGTTCCCGAGGGAAGGGGAGGGCTTATGGCTACACCTTC	CASSSRGKGRAYGYTF
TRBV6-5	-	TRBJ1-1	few	TGTGCCAGCAGTTTGCAGGGGTTCACTGAAGCTTTCTTT	CASSLQGFTEAFF
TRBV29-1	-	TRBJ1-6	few	TGCAGCGTCGCGGACAGCGCCTATAATTCACCCCTCCACTTT	CSVADSAYNSPLHF
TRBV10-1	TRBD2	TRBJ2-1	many	TGCGCCAGCAGAGAGAGCGGGAGGGGAGTTGAAGAGCAGTTCTTC	CASRESGRGVEEQFF
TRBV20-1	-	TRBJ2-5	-	TGCAGTGCACCGGGGGAAGCCACCCAAGAGACCCAGTACTTC	CSAPGEATQETQYF
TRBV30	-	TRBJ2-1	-	TGTGCCTGGAGTGTGACCGGGTTTAGCGGACCTTACAATGAGCAGTTCTTC	CAWSVTGFSGPYNEQFF
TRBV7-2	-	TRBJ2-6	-	TGTGCCAGCAGCTTACAGGGTGGCTCCGGGGCCAACGTCCTGACTTTC	CASSLQGGSGANVLTF
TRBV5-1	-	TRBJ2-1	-	TGCGCCAGCAGCTTGGCCTCGGCTAGCGTTCAGCAGTTCTTC	CASSLASASVQQFF
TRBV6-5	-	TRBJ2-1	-	TGTGCCAGCAGTTACCGGGACCCCGAGGATGAGCAGTTCTTC	CASSYRDPEDEQFF
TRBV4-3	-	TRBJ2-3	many	TGCGCCAGCAGATCCGTTCCCGGCGATACGCAGTATTTT	CASRSVPGDTQYF
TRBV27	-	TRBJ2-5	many	TGTGCCAGCAGTTTATCGGGATGGGAGACCCAGTACTTC	CASSLSGWETQYF
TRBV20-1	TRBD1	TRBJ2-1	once	TGCAGTGCTAGAGCCTGGGACAGGGAGGGAGGGTATGAGCAGTTCTTC	CSARAWDREGGYEQFF
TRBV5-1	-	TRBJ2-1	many	TGCGCCAGCAGCTACACGGGAGCCAACAATGAGCAGTTCTTC	CASSYTGANNEQFF
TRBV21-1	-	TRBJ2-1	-	TGTGCCAGCAGCACTAGCGGGAGGGCCAATGAGCAGTTCTTC	CASSTSGRANEQFF
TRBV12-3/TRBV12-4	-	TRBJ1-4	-	TGTGCCAGCAGTTATTTCCACCATGAAAAACTGTTTTTT	CASSYFHHEKLFF
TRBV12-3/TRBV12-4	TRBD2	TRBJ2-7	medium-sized	TGTGCCAGCAGATGGACTAGCGGGGGAATCACTAGCTACGAGCAGTACTTC	CASRWTSGGITSYEQYF
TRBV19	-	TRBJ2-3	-	TGTGCCAGTAGTAGAATTGAAGGCTTCTGGGATACGCAGTATTTT	CASSRIEGFWDTQYF